Listed here is a single T cell receptor beta chain. Its cognate antigen is unknown. Genomic DNA, the template, was used for profiling of the TCR beta VDJ and CDR3. TCRdb called the reads again in MiXCR, with one record for every CDR3 protein. The repertoire consists of 95,000 to 150,000 distinct CDR3 sequences, with about two fifths occurring once and the leading ten covering over 2%. These data belong to a study of CD8+CD57+ T cells in acquired aplastic anemia. Across the study: 3 to 3.5 ug was the average amount of DNA from sorted CD4+ and CD8+ cells.

Those patients picked for sequencing had displayed CD8+CD57+ cell expansion on flow cytometry. Patients were treatment-naive when blood was sampled. Study-wide results and limits: Statistical testing detected no significant gap in CD8+ Simpson's diversity between patients and controls. Patients and controls were found to share twenty-nine CD8+ CDR3 sequences.

Trimming stripped 5 bases from V and 0 bases from J, with 10 bases between. The germline gives CDR1 LNHDA, CDR2 SQIVND (reference sequence). This CDR3 spans 14 amino acids. The specimen sequenced was sorted CD4+, CD8+, or CD8+CD57+ T cells (not recorded which) from PBMCs. This sequence was found in a human donor with aplastic anemia. The chain links TRBV19 to TRBJ1-2; D call uncertain. The CDR3 sequence: CASSGRTSNYGYTF. CDR3 DNA: TGTGCCAGTAGTGGGAGGACCTCTAACTATGGCTACACCTTC.